This T cell receptor (beta chain) stems from a study of blood T cell repertoires in COVID-19 (dated by TCRdb to 2020 to 2021). As for the study more broadly: Samples from collaborators originated in the United States, Italy and Spain and spanned both the acute and convalescent phases of COVID-19. Where available, HLA class I and class II types were obtained from metadata supplied by the sample provider rather than from assay-based typing. A freely available public database, intended as a resource for researchers studying the immune response to SARS-CoV-2, is where the repertoires were released. The samples were drawn from the first 160 participants of the ongoing ImmuneRACE study and from over a thousand subjects provided by 6 global collaborators. The prospective study material was composed of cDNA or gDNA derived from T cells, B-cell-depleted T cells, or PBMCs. Deeply sampled blood TCRbeta repertoires from subjects exposed to, actively infected with, or recovered from COVID-19 were included in the dataset. The sample metadata nearly always contained a de-identified subject ID, COVID-19 status, age in years and sex. Broad study findings and their caveats: How much clinical and demographic metadata was included differed by source and by participant, and the metadata was provided uncurated.

Collaborating institutions collected whole blood in K2EDTA tubes following their own protocols. For TCRbeta analysis, collaborators shipped samples as frozen whole blood, isolated PBMCs, or DNA extracted from either of those sample types. Comment on this clone: The antigen it binds to is not known. No qualities accompany the bases; no much larger clone lies one base away.

The immunoSEQ Assay, a bias-controlled multiplex PCR, was used to amplify TCRbeta CDR3 regions from genomic DNA. In the authors' own workflow: Nucleated cell counts per sample were estimated from amplification of reference gene primers within the assay. To quantify the absolute abundance of each unique TCRbeta CDR3 rearrangement, sequence reads were collapsed and filtered. For each sample, productive Simpson clonality was calculated by taking the square root of Simpson's diversity index across productive rearrangements. TCRdb obtained this table from immuneACCESS and retained in-frame rearrangements with V and J assigned. These tables miss some clones; where compared with another copy, unresolved V genes account for less than half of the shortfall, and the remainder is unexplained. Clonal size and the V and J genes are those of that table, whereas D and trimming came from the DNA. This sample holds under 300,000 clones; approximately 85% were observed only once. The ten largest account for 13% of the sample.

The germline V gene specifies SGHRS as CDR1 and YFSETQ as CDR2. Inclusive of the bounding cysteine and phenylalanine, the CDR3 is 15 residues long. Here the CDR3 DNA is all that survives: 45 bases in frame from base 1. Germline trimming: 4 bases from V, 10 bases from J; junction bases outside gene matches: 7. This receptor was taken from a human donor in a cohort sampled during active COVID-19. Specimen: peripheral blood. The chain joins TRBV5-1 to TRBJ2-1, and TRBD2 aligns with 14 junction nucleotides. CDR3 protein: CASSPGLAGAWEQFF. The nucleotides are TGCGCCAGCAGCCCGGGACTAGCGGGGGCTTGGGAGCAGTTCTTC. Joined to the reference TRBV5-1 and TRBJ2-1 proteins, this CDR3 gives the full variable domain: KAGVTQTPRYLIKTRGQQVTLSCSPISGHRSVSWYQQTPGQGLQFLFEYFSETQRNKGNFPGRFSGRQFSNSRSEMNVSTLELGDSALYLCASSPGLAGAWEQFFGPGTRLTVL.